These 23 T cell receptor beta chains came from one sample sequenced in a study of blood T cells in healthy people across ages (dated by TCRdb to between 2015 and 2017). The receptor library was made with 5' RACE. The data were produced on an Illumina HiSeq 2500. The second PCR ran for about 7 to 11 cycles and used a J-beta primer mix along with a sample-barcoded 5' primer. Using fastp at Q25 and MiXCR, TCRdb reprocessed the public reads and kept productive beta chains. For every CDR3 protein sequence, its rows merge into one entry that carries the most common genes and DNA. This sample gives hundreds of thousands of distinct CDR3 sequences in total; approximately 40% of them show up just once. The ten most abundant clones make up around 30% of the sample. Sequencing was done on a sample of blood. The receptors originated from a man aged 80 or over in good health.

A few counts support this clonotype. V gene TRBV7-8 combines with J gene TRBJ2-1; 15 nucleotides line up with TRBD2. This CDR3 spans 19 amino acids. Trimming at V came to 3 bases and at J to 5 bases, leaving 11 bases not matched to a gene. Germline assignment: CDR1 SGHVS and CDR2 FQNEAQ. The CDR3 nucleotides read TGTGCCAGCAGCTTGTACCCGGGACTAGCGGGAGGAAAGAACAATGAGCAGTTCTTC. Translation: CASSLYPGLAGGKNNEQFF.

This clonotype appeared many times. The chain couples TRBV7-8 to TRBJ2-4; 11 bases are shared with TRBD2. From germline, CDR1 is SGHVS and CDR2 FQNEAQ. This CDR3 is 18 amino acids long. V gave up 3 bases and J gave up 0 bases; unmatched junction bases: 7. The CDR3 DNA reads TGTGCCAGCAGCTTTCCGGGGACTAGCGGAATAGCCAAAAACATTCAGTACTTC. The encoded protein is CASSFPGTSGIAKNIQYF.

The chain employs TRBV24-1 and TRBJ2-3; D might be TRBD2 (6 bases). The CDR3 consists of 16 residues. Looked up from germline, CDR1 is KGHDR and CDR2 is SFDVKD. V was clipped by 5 bases and J by 2 bases, with 16 bases between them. This CDR3 reads CATSAPGTPYTDTQYF. Here the CDR3 DNA reads TGTGCCACCAGTGCACCCGGGACTCCGTACACAGATACGCAGTATTTT.

The table lists this clonotype with many counts. The chain combines TRBV29-1 with TRBJ2-4; 9 nucleotides align to TRBD1. The CDR3 is made up of 15 amino acids. Germline V CDR1 and CDR2: SQVTM, ANQGSEA. The junction had 7 bases not matched to a gene; V was cut back by 1 base and J by 6 bases. The CDR3 bases are TGCAGCGTTGAAGTTGGCTTGGGACAGGGAAACATTCAGTACTTC. The encoded protein is CSVEVGLGQGNIQYF.

A note on this clonotype: This may arise from a read error, as a much more abundant clone is one base away. V is TRBV29-1 and J is TRBJ2-1; 7 positions agree with TRBD2. CDR1 SQVTM and CDR2 ANQGSEA come from the germline V gene. The J segment lost 0 bases and the V segment lost 7 bases, leaving 3 bases of the junction unmatched. The CDR3 consists of 13 residues. The CDR3 sequence: CSAGGGSYNEQFF. For the CDR3, the DNA is TGCAGCGCGGGGGGAGGCTCCTACAATGAGCAGTTCTTC.

The chain uses TRBV3-1 and TRBJ2-1; unclear D gene. The end of the DNA is better explained by TRBJ2-7, so the J call may be wrong. This CDR3 region has 15 residues. Germline lookup yields CDR1 LGHDT and CDR2 YNNKEL (reference sequence). The CDR3 reads CASSQGAPFYNEQYF. The DNA for the CDR3 is TGTGCCAGCAGCCAAGGGGCCCCTTTTTACAATGAGCAGTACTTC.

This clonotype has a handful of counts. The rearrangement uses TRBV12-3 or TRBV12-4 and TRBJ2-1, with 8 bases aligning to TRBD2. The V segment lost 8 bases and the J segment 4 bases; nucleotides outside the gene matches: 7. The CDR3 runs 14 residues. The CDR3 loop is CASLGRGVYNEQFF. The CDR3, as DNA: TGTGCCAGCCTCGGGCGGGGGGTTTACAATGAGCAGTTCTTC.

This clonotype was seen a few times. This chain connects TRBV29-1 to TRBJ2-1, with D tentatively TRBD1 or TRBD2 (5 bases each). Germline-derived CDR1 and CDR2 are SQVTM and ANQGSEA. The CDR3 contains 16 residues. V was cut by 1 base and J by 7 bases, with 20 bases left in between. CDR3 nucleotide sequence: TGCAGCGTTGAAGTCCCACTAGGGGTGGCGTCAAATGAGCAGTTCTTC. Translated: CSVEVPLGVASNEQFF.

This clonotype was recorded once. A much larger clone differs from this one at a single base, so this may be a read error. V gene TRBV12-3 or TRBV12-4 combines with J gene TRBJ2-4; D remains ambiguous. Trimming took off 6 bases at V and 13 bases at J, with 16 bases between the two ends. CDR3 length: 12 amino acids. CDR3 protein: CASSFHVVEQYF. DNA of the CDR3: TGTGCCAGCAGCTTCCATGTAGTGGAGCAGTACTTC.

Ten or more counts support this clonotype. This chain connects TRBV29-1 to TRBJ2-5; 7 nucleotides agree with TRBD2. The CDR3 loop spans 14 amino acids. V shed 1 base, J shed 4 bases, and the junction held 6 bases outside the gene matches. CDR1 is SQVTM and CDR2 is ANQGSEA in the germline V gene. CDR3 DNA sequence: TGCAGCGTTGAAGGGGCGGGAGCGGGAGAGACCCAGTACTTC. Amino acids: CSVEGAGAGETQYF.

This clonotype was seen ten or more times. The rearrangement links TRBV27 to TRBJ1-2; unclear D gene. Trimming cost V 4 bases and J 0 bases, with 6 bases left between them. Germline V gives CDR1 MNHEY, CDR2 SMNVEV (reference sequence). The CDR3 loop spans 13 amino acids. CDR3 in DNA: TGTGCCAGCAGTTGGAGTGCTAACTATGGCTACACCTTC. Protein sequence: CASSWSANYGYTF.

The rearrangement joins TRBV11-2 to TRBJ2-1; D may match TRBD1 or TRBD2 (5 bases each). The J call is in doubt because the DNA end fits TRBJ2-7 better. Germline CDR1 reads SGHAT; CDR2 reads FQNNGV. This CDR3 region has 16 residues. Written as DNA, the CDR3 is TGTGCCAGCGGATCTTCCCCGACAGAGCCGGGGAGTGAGCAGTACTTC. Translation gives CASGSSPTEPGSEQYF.

This clonotype has just a few counts. The rearrangement uses TRBV4-1 and TRBJ1-5, with D uncertain. Germline V gene lookup returns CDR1 MGHRA and CDR2 YSYEKL. The V and J ends lost 1 base and 4 bases respectively, with 14 bases between them. CDR3 size: 16 residues. The CDR3 loop is CASSQVKPPGNQPQHF. DNA of the CDR3: TGCGCCAGCAGCCAAGTCAAACCTCCGGGGAATCAGCCCCAGCATTTT.

The chain employs TRBV3-1 and TRBJ1-1, with TRBD1 matching over 7 bases. Germline V gene data show CDR1 as LGHDT and CDR2 as YNNKEL (reference sequence). CDR3 size: 18 residues. V gave up 1 base and J gave up 4 bases; unmatched junction bases: 15. The CDR3 loop is CASSQADLDRAPITEAFF. CDR3 in DNA: TGTGCCAGCAGCCAAGCCGATTTAGACAGGGCCCCTATCACTGAAGCTTTCTTT.

This clonotype came up a few times. In DNA form, the CDR3 reads TGTGCCAGCAGCTTAGCTTGGCGGGAGGTAGATACGCAGTATTTT. The encoded protein is CASSLAWREVDTQYF. The chain links TRBV7-2 to TRBJ2-3; 8 bases match TRBD2. The V gene's germline CDR1 is SGHTA and CDR2 FQGNSA. The CDR3 sequence is 15 residues long. J lost 5 bases, V lost 0 bases, and 4 bases had no gene match.

The genes are TRBV20-1 and TRBJ2-3; TRBD2 agrees at 10 bases. The CDR3 is 16 residues long. J was trimmed by 0 bases and V by 1 base; bases with no gene match: 4. Germline loops: CDR1 DFQATT, CDR2 SNEGSKA (reference sequence). The CDR3 DNA reads as TGCAGTGCTAGAGGTAGCGGGAGGACCAGCACAGATACGCAGTATTTT. Its translation: CSARGSGRTSTDTQYF.

The J gene is TRBJ2-5, the V gene TRBV27; 10 bases line up with TRBD1. The CDR3 runs to 15 residues. V lost 5 bases, J lost 2 bases, and 5 bases stayed unmatched. Germline V gene lookup returns CDR1 MNHEY and CDR2 SMNVEV (reference sequence). The CDR3 is CASSADRGIQETQYF. The CDR3 bases are TGTGCCAGCAGTGCGGACAGGGGGATTCAAGAGACCCAGTACTTC.

This chain uses TRBV6-6 with TRBJ2-7; no firm D call. CDR3 length: 15 amino acids. CDR1 and CDR2 (germline): MNHNY, SVGAGI (reference sequence). V dropped 6 bases and J dropped 0 bases, with 15 bases sitting between them. The CDR3 is CASSPQGRTSYEQYF. CDR3 coding DNA: TGTGCCAGCAGCCCTCAAGGACGGACCTCCTACGAGCAGTACTTC.

The gene calls are TRBV20-1 and TRBJ2-3; D is unclear. The CDR3 is 14 amino acids. V lost 6 bases to trimming and J lost 1 base, with 14 bases between them. Germline values: CDR1 DFQATT, CDR2 SNEGSKA (reference sequence). CDR3 sequence reads: CSAETTTGTDTQYF. In DNA, the CDR3 is TGCAGTGCCGAGACCACTACGGGCACAGATACGCAGTATTTT.

The gene calls are TRBV14 and TRBJ2-3; TRBD2 matches at 7 bases. CDR1 is SGHDN and CDR2 is FVKESK in the germline V gene. J lost 3 bases, V lost 0 bases, and 6 bases had no gene match. The CDR3 is made up of 16 amino acids. The CDR3 is CASSQDGGSGTDTQYF. DNA for the CDR3: TGTGCCAGCAGCCAAGACGGCGGGAGTGGAACAGATACGCAGTATTTT.

Many counts were recorded for this clonotype. This sequence joins TRBV5-1 and TRBJ2-1; 11 positions agree with TRBD2. Germline V lookup: CDR1 SGHRS, CDR2 YFSETQ. This CDR3 is 15 amino acids long. J lost 9 bases, V lost 2 bases, and 7 bases had no gene match. In nucleotides, the CDR3 is TGCGCCAGCAGCTTTACTAGCGGGAGAATGGTTGAGCAGTTCTTC. Encoded protein: CASSFTSGRMVEQFF.

As for this clonotype: Given a much more abundant clone one base away, this may be a read error. The chain combines TRBV20-1 with TRBJ2-7; 7 bases fit TRBD1. The DNA end is a closer match to TRBJ2-5, so the J assignment may be wrong. The CDR3 consists of 15 residues. Germline CDR1 and CDR2: DFQATT and SNEGSKA (reference sequence). The CDR3 spells CSANLGTRGPETQYF. The CDR3 DNA is TGCAGTGCTAACTTGGGGACGAGGGGGCCAGAGACCCAGTACTTC.

The V and J genes are TRBV7-2 and TRBJ2-7; D not resolved. CDR1 and CDR2 (germline): SGHTA, FQGNSA. This CDR3 has 14 amino acids. V was trimmed by 3 bases and J by 0 bases, leaving 9 bases between them. Here the CDR3 DNA reads TGTGCCAGCAGCTTCGGACGGAACTCCTACGAGCAGTACTTC. The encoded protein is CASSFGRNSYEQYF.